This entry concerns a single T cell receptor (beta chain). Then a second PCR, running about 6 to 12 cycles, was carried out with a sample-barcoded 5' primer and a J-beta primer mix. Each cDNA was tagged by a template-switch adaptor containing 12 random nucleotides. Using its own MiXCR run on the 5' RACE reads, TCRdb lists one record per CDR3 protein. Of more than 500,000 distinct CDR3 sequences in the sample, 25% to 35% were seen once. Trimming stripped 0 bases from V and 1 base from J, with 19 bases between. The CDR3 is 18 amino acids. CDR1 and CDR2 from the germline V gene are SQVTM and ANQGSEA. Total RNA extraction produced at least 6 micrograms (per sample) for the study. These data belong to a study of blood T cells in healthy people across ages. The same sample was also used in a study of T cells of mothers and their children. That work states: No clones detected were persistent microchimeric T cell clones.

The specimen sequenced was blood. The chain combines TRBV29-1 with TRBJ2-1; the D gene could be TRBD1 or TRBD2 (7 bases each). The clonotype was recovered from a boy under 10 years old in good health. The chain's CDR3 is CSVEDFRAGQLSYNEQFF. In nucleotides, the CDR3 is TGCAGCGTTGAAGACTTCCGAGCGGGACAGCTATCCTACAATGAGCAGTTCTTC.